The T cell receptor beta chain under discussion was sequenced for a study of T cell repertoires in ileal Crohn's disease. Overall study: Every patient was operated on for stricturing (around 61%) or penetrating (39%) complications.

Trimming stripped 2 bases from V and 0 bases from J, with 13 bases between. The length of the CDR3 is 16 residues. CDR1 and CDR2 from the germline V gene are SGHNT and YYREEE (reference sequence). The assay was immunoSEQ multiplex PCR, and TCRdb's table has in-frame clones only and misses some. The profile shows some 14,000 clones, approximately 84% of them singletons. Time point in this sample: neoterminal ileum biopsy at postoperative endoscopy, about 6 months after surgery. Material for sequencing was ileal tissue. The chain links TRBV5-4 to TRBJ2-3, with D perhaps matching TRBD1 or TRBD2 (5 bases each). The sequence was obtained from an adult with Crohn's disease. This chain's CDR3 is CASSLGTGFSTDTQYF. The CDR3 nucleotides are TGTGCCAGCAGCTTAGGGACCGGGTTTAGCACAGATACGCAGTATTTT.